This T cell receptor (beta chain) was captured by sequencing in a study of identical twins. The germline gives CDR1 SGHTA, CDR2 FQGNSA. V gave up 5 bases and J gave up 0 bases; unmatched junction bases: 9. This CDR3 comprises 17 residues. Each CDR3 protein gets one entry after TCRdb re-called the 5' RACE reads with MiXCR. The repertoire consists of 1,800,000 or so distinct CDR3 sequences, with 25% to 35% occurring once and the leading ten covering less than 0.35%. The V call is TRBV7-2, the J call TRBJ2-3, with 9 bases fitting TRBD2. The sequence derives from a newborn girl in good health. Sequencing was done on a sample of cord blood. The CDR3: CASSRFFSGSSTDTQYF. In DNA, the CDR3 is TGTGCCAGCAGCCGTTTTTTTAGCGGGAGTAGCACAGATACGCAGTATTTT.